This T cell receptor beta chain stems from a study of blood T cell repertoires in COVID-19. Across the whole study: The United States, Italy and Spain supplied acute and convalescent COVID-19 samples. PBMCs, B-cell-depleted T cells, or T cells were the source of the cDNA or gDNA that made up the material.

Per the study methods: Amplification with reference gene primers provided the estimates of nucleated cell counts. Data came from immunoSEQ multiplex PCR; TCRdb stores just in-frame clones and leaves some out. D and trimming come from the DNA, and the V and J calls and clone size come from that table. Seen here are 40,000 or so clones, approximately 89% observed once, and the top ten hold 2.2%. The CDR3 has 18 amino acids. V trimming: 5 bases; J trimming: 1 base; junction bases outside the gene matches: 12. CDR1 and CDR2 from the germline V gene are SGHTA and FQGNSA. The V gene is TRBV7-2, the J gene TRBJ1-1, with TRBD1 identical over 11 bases. The source is a middle-aged man with active COVID-19. Sequencing was carried out using peripheral blood. The CDR3 loop reads CASSRGGTGGTKNTEAFF. CDR3 bases: TGTGCCAGCAGCCGGGGAGGGACAGGGGGTACCAAGAACACTGAAGCTTTCTTT. The entire variable domain, with the rest obtained from reference TRBV7-2 and TRBJ1-1, is as follows: GAGVSQSPSNKVTEKGKDVELRCDPISGHTALYWYRQSLGQGLEFLIYFQGNSAPDKSGLPSDRFSAERTGGSVSTLTIQRTQQEDSAVYLCASSRGGTGGTKNTEAFFGQGTRLTVV.